This T cell receptor beta chain came from a study of blood T cell repertoires in COVID-19. At the level of the study: Some COVID-19 samples were acute and others convalescent; all came from the United States, Italy and Spain. PBMCs, B-cell-depleted T cells, or T cells provided the cDNA or gDNA that made up the material.

Trimming shortened V by 4 bases and J by 1 base, and 7 bases separated the two germline ends. Germline V gene lookup returns CDR1 SNHLY and CDR2 FYNNEI. The CDR3 totals 13 residues. Original data processing: How many nucleated cells were present was estimated from reference gene primer amplification. Libraries were prepared by immunoSEQ multiplex PCR; TCRdb keeps only in-frame clonotypes and omits some of them. V and J calls and clone size are as listed in that table; D and trimming were resolved from the DNA. The repertoire holds 70,000 or so clones, with about nine tenths as singletons. The rearrangement links TRBV2 to TRBJ2-5; weak D call: TRBD1 (5 bases). Sequencing was done on a sample of peripheral blood. The clonotype comes from a man aged 50-59 years with acute or convalescent COVID-19. This CDR3 reads CASSVQGQETQYF. CDR3 coding DNA: TGTGCCAGCAGTGTCCAGGGCCAAGAGACCCAGTACTTC.